Presented here are 11 T cell receptor beta chains from one specimen sequenced in a study of Ad26.COV2.S vaccination and SARS-CoV-2 variants. This sample's treatment: 19 received Ad26.COV2.S at low or high dose, single or two shots; 5 received placebo; per-sample allocation not given. Day 63 after the first injection of vaccine or placebo was the sampling time. Clones were read by immunoSEQ multiplex PCR, and TCRdb kept only the in-frame ones, dropping some. The table includes 400,000 to 450,000 clones, 92% detected once. The specimen comprised peripheral blood, sampled in a trial of Ad26.COV2.S vaccine versus placebo. The receptors here all came from a person aged 18-60 years who received the Ad26.COV2.S COVID-19 vaccine or a placebo.

This clone appeared a few times. The rearrangement joins TRBV5-1 to TRBJ2-2, with D perhaps TRBD1 (6 bases). CDR1 and CDR2 from the germline V gene are SGHRS and YFSETQ. The CDR3 is made up of 16 amino acids. V dropped 0 bases and J dropped 4 bases, with 13 bases sitting between them. This CDR3 is CASSLVGGSSTGELFF. In DNA, the CDR3 is TGCGCCAGCAGCTTGGTTGGGGGCAGCAGCACCGGGGAGCTGTTTTTT.

The chain couples TRBV30 to TRBJ1-1; TRBD1 might be the D (6 bases). The V and J ends lost 5 bases and 8 bases respectively, with 21 bases between them. The CDR3 covers 14 residues. The germline CDR1 and CDR2 sequences are GTSNPN and SVGIG (reference sequence). CDR3 in amino acids: CAWQGPPLGFEAFF. In DNA form, the CDR3 reads TGTGCCTGGCAGGGGCCCCCGTTGGGTTTCGAAGCTTTCTTT.

This chain links TRBV28 with TRBJ2-1; 11 nucleotides align to TRBD2. The CDR3 is 16 residues long. Trimming removed 1 base from V and 5 bases from J; junction bases left unmatched: 4. The V gene's germline CDR1 is MDHEN and CDR2 SYDVKM. The CDR3 sequence: CASSLFTSGGDNEQFF. The CDR3 DNA follows: TGTGCCAGCAGTTTATTCACTAGCGGGGGAGACAATGAGCAGTTCTTC.

This chain links TRBV18 with TRBJ1-5, with D maybe TRBD1 (5 bases). Germline CDR1 is KGHSH and CDR2 is LQKENI. CDR3 length: 14 amino acids. Trimming cost V 4 bases and J 5 bases, with 12 bases left between them. The CDR3 sequence is CASSRGGTDQPQHF. The CDR3 DNA is TGTGCCAGCTCACGCGGGGGAACGGATCAGCCCCAGCATTTT. Using reference TRBV18 and TRBJ1-5 for the parts outside the CDR3, the full variable domain is NAGVMQNPRHLVRRRGQEARLRCSPMKGHSHVYWYRQLPEEGLKFMVYLQKENIIDESGMPKERFSAEFPKEGPSILRIQQVVRGDSAAYFCASSRGGTDQPQHFGDGTRLSIL.

This clone appeared once. The chain employs TRBV5-1 and TRBJ2-7; D is uncertain. CDR1 is SGHRS and CDR2 is YFSETQ in the germline V gene. The V and J ends lost 0 bases and 5 bases respectively, with 9 bases between them. The CDR3 covers 13 residues. CDR3 nucleotides: TGCGCCAGCAGCTTGGATGGAGACCACGAGCAGTACTTC. Protein product: CASSLDGDHEQYF. The variable domain in full, with the rest retrieved from reference TRBV5-1 and TRBJ2-7, is KAGVTQTPRYLIKTRGQQVTLSCSPISGHRSVSWYQQTPGQGLQFLFEYFSETQRNKGNFPGRFSGRQFSNSRSEMNVSTLELGDSALYLCASSLDGDHEQYFGPGTRLTVT.

V gene TRBV7-9 combines with J gene TRBJ1-4; 12 nucleotides align to TRBD1. Per germline, CDR1 SEHNR and CDR2 FQNEAQ (reference sequence). This CDR3 is 18 amino acids long. J gave up 6 bases and V 1 base, and 9 bases lay outside the gene matches. The CDR3 region has the DNA TGTGCCAGCAGCTTAGGGTCGGGGACAGGGGGCGCGTATGAAAAACTGTTTTTT. The encoded protein is CASSLGSGTGGAYEKLFF. The full variable domain, completed using reference TRBV7-9 and TRBJ1-4, is DTGVSQNPRHKITKRGQNVTFRCDPISEHNRLYWYRQTLGQGPEFLTYFQNEAQLEKSRLLSDRFSAERPKGSFSTLEIQRTEQGDSAMYLCASSLGSGTGGAYEKLFFGSGTQLSVL.

A few counts support this clone. The chain recombines TRBV29-1 with TRBJ1-1, with D maybe TRBD1 (6 bases). With 4 bases removed from V and 0 bases from J, the gap between germline ends came to 18 bases. This CDR3 comprises 16 residues. Germline CDR1 is SQVTM and CDR2 is ANQGSEA. CDR3 in amino acids: CSVGGTLNFMNTEAFF. Here the CDR3 DNA reads TGCAGCGTTGGAGGGACACTGAACTTCATGAACACTGAAGCTTTCTTT.

The chain recombines TRBV6-6 with TRBJ1-1; D is possibly TRBD1 (5 bases). The germline gives CDR1 MNHNY, CDR2 SVGAGI (reference sequence). The CDR3 has 13 residues. Trimming pared 7 bases from V and 1 base from J, leaving 10 bases between. The CDR3 loop is CASTHGGNTEAFF. CDR3 nucleotides: TGTGCCAGCACCCACGGGGGGAACACTGAAGCTTTCTTT.

This clone was observed a single time. The chain links TRBV28 to TRBJ2-7; 10 bases are a match to TRBD2. The germline V gene encodes CDR1 MDHEN and CDR2 SYDVKM. V lost 5 bases to trimming and J lost 0 bases; unmatched junction nucleotides: 4. The CDR3 covers 15 residues. CDR3 in amino acids: CASSPQRGGSYEQYF. DNA for the CDR3: TGTGCCAGCAGTCCCCAGCGGGGGGGCTCCTACGAGCAGTACTTC.

V is TRBV12-3 or TRBV12-4 and J is TRBJ2-5; tentatively, D is TRBD1 or TRBD2 (7 bases each). CDR3 length: 13 residues. The V end was cut by 7 bases, the J end by 5 bases, with 14 bases between. CDR3 protein: CASMRGRGETQYF. The CDR3 coding sequence is TGTGCCAGCATGAGGGGGCGGGGGGAGACCCAGTACTTC.

This clone was seen a single time. This rearrangement joins TRBV18 to TRBJ2-2, with 9 bases matching TRBD1. Germline values: CDR1 KGHSH, CDR2 LQKENI. The CDR3 loop spans 13 amino acids. The J segment lost 5 bases and the V segment lost 9 bases, leaving 4 bases of the junction unmatched. The CDR3 bases are TGTGCCAGTGGACAGGGGCTTACCGGGGAGCTGTTTTTT. Translating gives CASGQGLTGELFF.